Given below is one TCR beta chain in context. There is no known antigen for this receptor. The input lacks base qualities; no much larger clone sits a single base away. The data were obtained in a study of blood T cells in healthy people across ages (dated by TCRdb to between 2015 and 2016). In the study overall: In model experiments, template switching captured roughly one uniquely barcoded TCR beta cDNA molecule for every two T cells. To track age-related changes in TCR beta repertoire diversity, the study relied on deep sequencing normalized with unique cDNA molecular identifiers. The donors were split into four age groups: young (average around 16 years), middle-aged (roughly 40), aged (over 55) and long-lived (roughly 77). To avoid experimental bias, donors of different ages were spread randomly across the sequencing lanes. Using the same blood draw, the study looked at two additional independent replicas of 1 million unique cDNA reads for two donors, one aged 18 to 30 and the other aged 80 or older.

Overall study results and their limits: Estimates of total diversity based on one million sequenced T cells were considered lower bounds and underestimates. Compared with the aged group, more naive CD4+ T cells, fewer expanded clones and increased TCR diversity were shown by the long-lived group, suggesting age selection. There was a strong correlation between observed TCR beta diversity and the percentage of naive T cells measured by flow cytometry. Donor CMV infection status was unknown, potentially confounding age-related changes in expanded clonotypes. Conclusive comparison of naive and antigen-experienced compartments was prevented by the profiling of bulk unsorted PBMCs. Observed TCR beta diversity per million T cells fell roughly linearly with age, and a significant reduction was already apparent by age roughly 40.

Donors were a few dozen systemically healthy Caucasian individuals from Russia aged roughly 6 to 90 years. Around 9.7 milliliters of peripheral blood were collected from each donor into EDTA-treated Vacutainer tubes. Ficoll-Paque density-gradient centrifugation was used to isolate PBMCs, with at least 7 million obtained per sample. Total RNA was extracted from PBMCs with Trizol reagent, with at least 5.5 micrograms obtained per sample. The percentages of naive CD45RAhigh/CD27high T cells were determined by flow cytometry on a PBMC aliquot from every donor. The CDR3 holds 15 amino acids from the cysteine to the phenylalanine. Only the CDR3 DNA is retained, 45 bases long and in frame from the first base. Looking up the germline V gene yields CDR1 SGDLS and CDR2 YYNGEE. The junction shows trimming of 0 bases on V and 9 bases on J, plus 17 bases between the germline ends. Libraries came from 5' RACE. These reads were obtained on an Illumina HiSeq 2500. A second PCR of about 7 to 12 cycles was run with a J-beta primer mix and a sample-barcoded 5' primer. Each TCR beta cDNA molecule received a unique molecular identifier from a template-switch 5' adaptor carrying 12 random nucleotides. Each sample yielded at least 2.5 million CDR3-containing paired-end reads. All of the RNA was converted into first-strand cDNA using the Mint cDNA synthesis kit, with a TRBC-specific oligonucleotide serving as the primer. After uracil-DNA glycosylase treatment, a first 18-cycle PCR used universal primers M1SS and BC2_uni_R on all cDNA. Per the authors' processing: For normalization, 1 million high-quality reads were randomly selected from each sample, with every read carrying a distinct molecular identifier. Instead of being binned into consensus sequences, reads with shared molecular identifiers were discarded. MiTCR, with a Q25 quality threshold and the strictest error-elimination algorithm, was used for CDR3 identification, clonotype clustering and error correction. A nonparametric unseen species model using Euler transformation provided a lower-bound estimate of total TCR beta diversity. In-frame beta chains were kept once TCRdb had trimmed the public reads at Q25 with fastp and called clones with MiXCR. A single entry per CDR3 protein holds the most common genes and DNA from its merged rows. In this record, the V and J calls reflect TCRdb's handling and not the investigators' own analysis. The sample records 1.4 million or so distinct CDR3 sequences, 40% to 45% of which are singletons. Approximately 4.1% of the sample comes from the top ten.

The V and J segments used are TRBV9 and TRBJ2-3; TRBD2 is perhaps the D gene, given 5 matching bases. The TCR was taken from a woman aged 18-35 years in good health. The sample taken for sequencing was blood. The nucleotides read TGTGCCAGCAGCGTAGCGGCGGCGGGCCTGGGGACGCAGTATTTT. The translation is CASSVAAAGLGTQYF. Beyond the CDR3, the reference TRBV9 and TRBJ2-3 genes provide the residues; the full variable domain reads: DSGVTQTPKHLITATGQRVTLRCSPRSGDLSVYWYQQSLDQGLQFLIQYYNGEERAKGNILERFSAQQFPDLHSELNLSSLELGDSALYFCASSVAAAGLGTQYFGPGTRLTVL.